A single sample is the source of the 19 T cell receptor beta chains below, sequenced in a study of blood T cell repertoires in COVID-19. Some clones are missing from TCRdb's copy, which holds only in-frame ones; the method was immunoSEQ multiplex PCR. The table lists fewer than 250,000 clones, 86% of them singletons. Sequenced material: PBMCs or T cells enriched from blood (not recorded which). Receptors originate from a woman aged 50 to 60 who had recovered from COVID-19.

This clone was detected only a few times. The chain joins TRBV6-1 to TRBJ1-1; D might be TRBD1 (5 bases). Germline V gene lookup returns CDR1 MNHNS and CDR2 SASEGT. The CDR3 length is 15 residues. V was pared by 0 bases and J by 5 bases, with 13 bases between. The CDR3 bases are TGTGCCAGCAGTGAAGCTTGGGGGGGAGGAACTGAAGCTTTCTTT. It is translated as CASSEAWGGGTEAFF.

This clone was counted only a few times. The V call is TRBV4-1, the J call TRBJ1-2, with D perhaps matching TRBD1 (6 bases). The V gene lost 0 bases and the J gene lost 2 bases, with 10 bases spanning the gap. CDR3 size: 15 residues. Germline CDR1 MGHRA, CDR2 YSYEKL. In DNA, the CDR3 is TGCGCCAGCAGCCAAGAGCGGGGGCGCAACTATGGCTACACCTTC. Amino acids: CASSQERGRNYGYTF.

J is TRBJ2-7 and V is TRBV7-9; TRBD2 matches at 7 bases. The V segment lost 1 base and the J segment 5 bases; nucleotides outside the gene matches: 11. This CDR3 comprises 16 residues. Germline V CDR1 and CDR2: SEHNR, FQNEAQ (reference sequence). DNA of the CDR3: TGTGCCAGCAGCTTAGGGAACTGGGGGGGTTCCCACGAGCAGTACTTC. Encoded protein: CASSLGNWGGSHEQYF.

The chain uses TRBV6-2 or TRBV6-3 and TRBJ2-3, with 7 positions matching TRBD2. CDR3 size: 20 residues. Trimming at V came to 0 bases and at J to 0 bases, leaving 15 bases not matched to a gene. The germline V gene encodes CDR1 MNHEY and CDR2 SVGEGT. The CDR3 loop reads CASSYSPGGGAHPSTDTQYF. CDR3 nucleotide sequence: TGTGCCAGCAGTTACTCGCCCGGCGGGGGAGCCCACCCTAGCACAGATACGCAGTATTTT.

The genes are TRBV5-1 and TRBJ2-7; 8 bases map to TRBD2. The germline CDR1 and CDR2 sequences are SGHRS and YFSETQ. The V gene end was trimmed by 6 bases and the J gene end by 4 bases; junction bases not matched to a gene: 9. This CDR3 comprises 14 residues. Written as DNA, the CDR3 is TGCGCCAGCAAGCCTGGGACTAGAGGATACGAGCAGTACTTC. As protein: CASKPGTRGYEQYF. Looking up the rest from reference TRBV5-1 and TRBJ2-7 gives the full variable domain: KAGVTQTPRYLIKTRGQQVTLSCSPISGHRSVSWYQQTPGQGLQFLFEYFSETQRNKGNFPGRFSGRQFSNSRSEMNVSTLELGDSALYLCASKPGTRGYEQYFGPGTRLTVT.

CDR3 protein: CASSQERTQTNEKLFF. CDR3 nucleotides: TGCGCCAGCAGCCAGGAAAGGACACAAACTAATGAAAAACTGTTTTTT. V is TRBV4-3 and J is TRBJ1-4; D is perhaps TRBD1 (5 bases). With 3 bases removed from V and 1 base from J, the gap between germline ends came to 12 bases. CDR3 length: 16 residues. Germline CDR1 and CDR2: LGHNA and YSLEER.

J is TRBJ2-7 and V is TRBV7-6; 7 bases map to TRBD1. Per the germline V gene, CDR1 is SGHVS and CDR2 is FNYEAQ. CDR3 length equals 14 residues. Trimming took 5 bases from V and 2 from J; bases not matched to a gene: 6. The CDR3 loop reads CASSPTGNPYEQYF. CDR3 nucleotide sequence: TGTGCCAGCAGCCCGACAGGGAATCCCTACGAGCAGTACTTC.

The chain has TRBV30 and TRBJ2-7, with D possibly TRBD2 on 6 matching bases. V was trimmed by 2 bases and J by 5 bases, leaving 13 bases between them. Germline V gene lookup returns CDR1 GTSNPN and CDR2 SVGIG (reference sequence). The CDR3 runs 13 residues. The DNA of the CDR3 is TGTGCCTGGAGTACATGGGGAGGCGACGAGCAGTACTTC. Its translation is CAWSTWGGDEQYF.

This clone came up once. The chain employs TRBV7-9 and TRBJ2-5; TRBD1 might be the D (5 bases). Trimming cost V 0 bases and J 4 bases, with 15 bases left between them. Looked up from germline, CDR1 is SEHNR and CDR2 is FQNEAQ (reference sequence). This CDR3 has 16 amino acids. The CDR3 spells CASSLAGQGYVETQYF. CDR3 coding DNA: TGTGCCAGCAGCTTAGCGGGCCAGGGCTATGTAGAGACCCAGTACTTC.

CDR3 sequence: CASSDRFGWVRFF. CDR3 in DNA: TGTGCCAGCAGTGACCGTTTCGGGTGGGTTCGGTTCTTC. The chain joins TRBV28 to TRBJ2-1, with D hard to call. Germline V gives CDR1 MDHEN, CDR2 SYDVKM. V lost 5 bases, J lost 15 bases, and 20 bases lay in between. The CDR3 sequence is 13 residues long.

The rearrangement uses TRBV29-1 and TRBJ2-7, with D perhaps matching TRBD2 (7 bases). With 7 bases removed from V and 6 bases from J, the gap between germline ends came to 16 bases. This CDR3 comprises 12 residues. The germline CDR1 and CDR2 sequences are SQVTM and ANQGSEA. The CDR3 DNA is TGCAGCGCCGGAGGGGGGGCAAGCGAGCAGTACTTC. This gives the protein CSAGGGASEQYF.

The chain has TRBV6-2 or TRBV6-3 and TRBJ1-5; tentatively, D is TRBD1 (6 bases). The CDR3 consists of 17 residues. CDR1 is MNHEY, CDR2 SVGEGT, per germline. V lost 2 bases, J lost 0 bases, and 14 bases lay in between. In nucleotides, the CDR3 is TGTGCCAGCAGTTACCCACAGGGAAATCCTAGCAATCAGCCCCAGCATTTT. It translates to CASSYPQGNPSNQPQHF.

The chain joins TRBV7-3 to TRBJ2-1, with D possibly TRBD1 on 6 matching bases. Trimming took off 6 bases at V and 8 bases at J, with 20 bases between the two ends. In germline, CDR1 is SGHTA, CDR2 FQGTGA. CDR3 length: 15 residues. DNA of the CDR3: TGTGCCAGCAGGGTCGGGACATCCCCCAGTCATGAGCAGTTCTTC. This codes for CASRVGTSPSHEQFF.

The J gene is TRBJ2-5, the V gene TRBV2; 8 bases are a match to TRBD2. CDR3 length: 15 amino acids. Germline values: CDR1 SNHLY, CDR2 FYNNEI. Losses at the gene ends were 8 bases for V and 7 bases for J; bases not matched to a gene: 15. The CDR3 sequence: CASGGSGGPSGTQYF. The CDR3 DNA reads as TGTGCCAGCGGGGGGTCGGGAGGGCCAAGTGGGACCCAGTACTTC.

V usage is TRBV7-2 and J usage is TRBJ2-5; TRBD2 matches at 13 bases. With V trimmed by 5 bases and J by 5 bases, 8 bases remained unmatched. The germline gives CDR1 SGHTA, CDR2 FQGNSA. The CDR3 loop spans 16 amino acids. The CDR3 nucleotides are TGTGCCAGCAGCCCGCGGACTAGCGGGAGTGGTGAGACCCAGTACTTC. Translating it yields CASSPRTSGSGETQYF. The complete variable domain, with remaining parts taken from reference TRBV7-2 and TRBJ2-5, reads GAGVSQSPSNKVTEKGKDVELRCDPISGHTALYWYRQSLGQGLEFLIYFQGNSAPDKSGLPSDRFSAERTGGSVSTLTIQRTQQEDSAVYLCASSPRTSGSGETQYFGPGTRLLVL.

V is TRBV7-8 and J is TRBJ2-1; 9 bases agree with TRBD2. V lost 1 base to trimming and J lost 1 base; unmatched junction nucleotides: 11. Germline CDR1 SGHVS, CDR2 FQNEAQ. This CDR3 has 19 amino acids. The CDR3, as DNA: TGTGCCAGCAGCTTAGGGGCTAGCGGGGAATTCCTGTCCTACAATGAGCAGTTCTTC. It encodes CASSLGASGEFLSYNEQFF.

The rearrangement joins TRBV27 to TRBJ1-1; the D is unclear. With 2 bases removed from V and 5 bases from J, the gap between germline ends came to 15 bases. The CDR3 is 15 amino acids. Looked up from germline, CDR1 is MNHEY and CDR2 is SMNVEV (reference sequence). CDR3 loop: CASSLDANPGTEAFF. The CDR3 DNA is TGTGCCAGCAGTTTAGATGCCAACCCGGGGACTGAAGCTTTCTTT.

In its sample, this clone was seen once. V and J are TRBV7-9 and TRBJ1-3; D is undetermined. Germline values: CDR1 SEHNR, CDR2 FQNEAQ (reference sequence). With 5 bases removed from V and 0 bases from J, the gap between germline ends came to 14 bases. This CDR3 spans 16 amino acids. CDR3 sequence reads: CASSTGLLGSGNTIYF. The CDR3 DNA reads TGTGCCAGCAGCACGGGCCTACTAGGCTCTGGAAACACCATATATTTT.

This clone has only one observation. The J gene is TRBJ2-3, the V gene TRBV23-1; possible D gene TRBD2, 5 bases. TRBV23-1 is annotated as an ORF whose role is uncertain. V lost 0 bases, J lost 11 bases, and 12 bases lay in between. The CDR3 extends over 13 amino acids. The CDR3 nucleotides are TGCGCCAGCAGTCAATCGAGCGGACCCATGCAGTATTTT. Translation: CASSQSSGPMQYF.